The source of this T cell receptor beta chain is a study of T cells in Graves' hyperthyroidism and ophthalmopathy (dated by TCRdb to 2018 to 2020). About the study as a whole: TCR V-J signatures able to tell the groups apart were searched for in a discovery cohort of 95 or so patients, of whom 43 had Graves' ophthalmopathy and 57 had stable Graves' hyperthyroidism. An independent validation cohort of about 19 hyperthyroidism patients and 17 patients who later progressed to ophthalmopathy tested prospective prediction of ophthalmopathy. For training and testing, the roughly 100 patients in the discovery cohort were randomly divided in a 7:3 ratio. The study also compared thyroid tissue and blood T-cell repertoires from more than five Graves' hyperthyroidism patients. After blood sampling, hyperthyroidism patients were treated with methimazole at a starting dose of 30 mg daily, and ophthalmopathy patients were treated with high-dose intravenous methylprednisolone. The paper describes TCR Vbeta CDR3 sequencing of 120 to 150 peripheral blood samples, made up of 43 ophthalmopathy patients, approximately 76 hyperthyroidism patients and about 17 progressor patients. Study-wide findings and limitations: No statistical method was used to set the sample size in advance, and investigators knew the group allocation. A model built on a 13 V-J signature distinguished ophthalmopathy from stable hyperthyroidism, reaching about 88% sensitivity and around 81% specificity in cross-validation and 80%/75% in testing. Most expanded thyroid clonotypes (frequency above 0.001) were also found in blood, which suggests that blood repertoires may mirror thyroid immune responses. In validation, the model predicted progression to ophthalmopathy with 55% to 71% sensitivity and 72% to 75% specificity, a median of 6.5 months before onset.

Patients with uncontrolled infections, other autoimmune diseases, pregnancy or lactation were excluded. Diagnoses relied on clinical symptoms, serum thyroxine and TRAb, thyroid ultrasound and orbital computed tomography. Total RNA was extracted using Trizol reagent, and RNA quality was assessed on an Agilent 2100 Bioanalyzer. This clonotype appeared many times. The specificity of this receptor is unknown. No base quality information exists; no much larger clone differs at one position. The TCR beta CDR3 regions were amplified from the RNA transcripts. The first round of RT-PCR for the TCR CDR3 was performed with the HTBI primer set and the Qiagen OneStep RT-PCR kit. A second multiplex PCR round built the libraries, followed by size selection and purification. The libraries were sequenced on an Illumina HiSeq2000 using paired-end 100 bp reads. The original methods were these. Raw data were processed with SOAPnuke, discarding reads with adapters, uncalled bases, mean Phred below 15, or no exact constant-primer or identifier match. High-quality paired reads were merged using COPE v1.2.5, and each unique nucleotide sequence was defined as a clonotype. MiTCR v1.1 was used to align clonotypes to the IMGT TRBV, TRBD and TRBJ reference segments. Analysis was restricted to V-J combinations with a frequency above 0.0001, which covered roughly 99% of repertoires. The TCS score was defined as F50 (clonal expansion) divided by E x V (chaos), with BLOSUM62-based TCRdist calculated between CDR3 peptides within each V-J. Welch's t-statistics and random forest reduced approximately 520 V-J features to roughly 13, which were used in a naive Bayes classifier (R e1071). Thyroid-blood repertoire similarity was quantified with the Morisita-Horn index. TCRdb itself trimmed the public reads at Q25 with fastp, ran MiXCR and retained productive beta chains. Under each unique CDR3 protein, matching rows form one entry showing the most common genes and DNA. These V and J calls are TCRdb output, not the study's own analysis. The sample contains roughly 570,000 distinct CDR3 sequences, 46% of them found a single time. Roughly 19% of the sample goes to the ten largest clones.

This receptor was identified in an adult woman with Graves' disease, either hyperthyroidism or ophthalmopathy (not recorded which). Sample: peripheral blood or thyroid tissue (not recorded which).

The nucleotides read TGTGCCAGCAGCCCTTTAAACGTGGGCGCTGAAGCTTTCTTT. This is translated as CASSPLNVGAEAFF. The chain is encoded by TRBV7-9 joined to TRBJ1-1; too little of a D gene remains to name it. CDR1 and CDR2 are drawn from the germline V gene (reference sequence): SEHNR, FQNEAQ. The CDR3 goes from the cysteine to the phenylalanine over 14 residues. Of the read, only the CDR3 DNA is kept; its 42 bases are in frame from base 1. V is reduced by 5 bases and J by 6 bases, leaving a spacing of 16 bases between them.